This T cell receptor beta chain is drawn from a study of T cells in Graves' hyperthyroidism and ophthalmopathy (dated by TCRdb to between 2019 and 2020). Background for the entire study: Peripheral blood was collected at initial diagnosis, before any treatment. To identify distinguishing TCR V-J signatures, a discovery cohort of about 100 patients was used, comprising 40 to 45 with Graves' ophthalmopathy and around 60 with stable Graves' hyperthyroidism. Prospective prediction of ophthalmopathy was tested in an independent validation cohort of 18 hyperthyroidism patients and some 17 patients who later progressed to ophthalmopathy. For training and testing, the 80 to 100 patients in the discovery cohort were randomly divided in a 7:3 ratio. In addition, the study compared T-cell repertoires in thyroid tissue and in blood from 6 or 7 Graves' hyperthyroidism patients. Once sampling was done, hyperthyroidism patients were given methimazole at a starting dose of 30 mg daily, whereas ophthalmopathy patients were given high-dose intravenous methylprednisolone. According to the paper, TCR Vbeta CDR3 sequencing was carried out on 135 peripheral blood samples, which came from some 41 ophthalmopathy, approximately 72 hyperthyroidism and roughly 17 progressor patients. Overall study results and their limits: Most expanded thyroid clonotypes (frequency above 0.001) were also found in blood, which suggests that blood repertoires may mirror thyroid immune responses. Sample size was not statistically predetermined, and blinding of investigators to group allocation was not performed. In validation, the model predicted progression to ophthalmopathy with roughly 70% sensitivity and around 72% specificity, a median of about 6 months before onset. Ophthalmopathy was separated from stable hyperthyroidism by a 13 V-J signature model, with 85% to 90% sensitivity and approximately 81% specificity obtained in cross-validation and 80%/75% obtained in testing.

Moderately to severely active disease, a Clinical Activity Score of at least 3, a NOSPECS grade of at least 4, and a duration under 3 months were present in ophthalmopathy patients. Patients with uncontrolled infections, other autoimmune diseases, pregnancy or lactation were excluded. Diagnoses were established on the basis of clinical symptoms, serum thyroxine and TRAb, thyroid ultrasound, and orbital computed tomography. PBMCs were isolated from about 9.2 ml of fresh peripheral blood by Ficoll-Paque density gradient centrifugation. Total RNA was extracted with Trizol reagent, and quality was checked on an Agilent 2100 Bioanalyzer. Deletion took 2 bases off V and 0 bases off J, with a span of 8 bases between the germline ends. The CDR1 and CDR2 encoded by the germline V gene are SNHLY and FYNNEI. From cysteine to phenylalanine, the CDR3 is 14 amino acids long. Only the CDR3 region is kept as DNA, spanning 42 bases read in frame from base 1.

The TCR beta CDR3 regions were amplified from RNA transcripts. A first-round RT-PCR of the TCR CDR3 used the HTBI primer set with the Qiagen OneStep RT-PCR kit. Libraries were constructed in a second round of multiplex PCR, after which size selection and purification were performed. Paired-end sequencing of the libraries was performed with 100 bp reads on an Illumina HiSeq2000. The paper's processing steps were these. SOAPnuke was used to process the raw data, removing reads that contained adapters or uncalled bases, had a mean Phred below 15, or lacked an exact match to the constant primer or identifier. COPE v1.2.5 was used to merge the high-quality paired reads, and each unique nucleotide sequence was defined as a clonotype. MiTCR v1.1 was used to align clonotypes to the IMGT TRBV, TRBD and TRBJ reference segments. The analysis was restricted to V-J combinations with a frequency above 0.0001, which together covered 99% to 99.2% of the repertoires. The TCS score was defined as the ratio of F50 (clonal expansion) to E x V (chaos), calculated using BLOSUM62-based TCRdist between CDR3 peptides within each V-J. Welch's t-statistics and random forest reduced around 510 V-J features to 13, which were used in a naive Bayes classifier (R e1071). The public sequencing data were trimmed at Q25 with fastp and processed into clonotypes with MiXCR by TCRdb, which kept only in-frame beta chains. One record per CDR3 amino acid sequence lists the most common genes and DNA. It is TCRdb's table, rather than the study itself, that gives the V and J calls and clone size. Across this sample there are hundreds of thousands of distinct CDR3 sequences, with roughly 15% seen only once. The ten most abundant clones make up about an eighth of the sample.

Ten or more counts support this clonotype. This clone's antigen is unknown. Qualities for individual bases were not recorded, and no much larger clone is one base off. The TCR originated in a woman between 45 and 65 years old with Graves' ophthalmopathy. The sequencing sample was made of blood. The sequence joins TRBV2 to TRBJ2-7, with the D gene call left open. CDR3 sequence: CASSEQAASYEQYF. In nucleotides, the sequence is TGTGCCAGCAGTGAACAGGCGGCCTCCTACGAGCAGTACTTC.